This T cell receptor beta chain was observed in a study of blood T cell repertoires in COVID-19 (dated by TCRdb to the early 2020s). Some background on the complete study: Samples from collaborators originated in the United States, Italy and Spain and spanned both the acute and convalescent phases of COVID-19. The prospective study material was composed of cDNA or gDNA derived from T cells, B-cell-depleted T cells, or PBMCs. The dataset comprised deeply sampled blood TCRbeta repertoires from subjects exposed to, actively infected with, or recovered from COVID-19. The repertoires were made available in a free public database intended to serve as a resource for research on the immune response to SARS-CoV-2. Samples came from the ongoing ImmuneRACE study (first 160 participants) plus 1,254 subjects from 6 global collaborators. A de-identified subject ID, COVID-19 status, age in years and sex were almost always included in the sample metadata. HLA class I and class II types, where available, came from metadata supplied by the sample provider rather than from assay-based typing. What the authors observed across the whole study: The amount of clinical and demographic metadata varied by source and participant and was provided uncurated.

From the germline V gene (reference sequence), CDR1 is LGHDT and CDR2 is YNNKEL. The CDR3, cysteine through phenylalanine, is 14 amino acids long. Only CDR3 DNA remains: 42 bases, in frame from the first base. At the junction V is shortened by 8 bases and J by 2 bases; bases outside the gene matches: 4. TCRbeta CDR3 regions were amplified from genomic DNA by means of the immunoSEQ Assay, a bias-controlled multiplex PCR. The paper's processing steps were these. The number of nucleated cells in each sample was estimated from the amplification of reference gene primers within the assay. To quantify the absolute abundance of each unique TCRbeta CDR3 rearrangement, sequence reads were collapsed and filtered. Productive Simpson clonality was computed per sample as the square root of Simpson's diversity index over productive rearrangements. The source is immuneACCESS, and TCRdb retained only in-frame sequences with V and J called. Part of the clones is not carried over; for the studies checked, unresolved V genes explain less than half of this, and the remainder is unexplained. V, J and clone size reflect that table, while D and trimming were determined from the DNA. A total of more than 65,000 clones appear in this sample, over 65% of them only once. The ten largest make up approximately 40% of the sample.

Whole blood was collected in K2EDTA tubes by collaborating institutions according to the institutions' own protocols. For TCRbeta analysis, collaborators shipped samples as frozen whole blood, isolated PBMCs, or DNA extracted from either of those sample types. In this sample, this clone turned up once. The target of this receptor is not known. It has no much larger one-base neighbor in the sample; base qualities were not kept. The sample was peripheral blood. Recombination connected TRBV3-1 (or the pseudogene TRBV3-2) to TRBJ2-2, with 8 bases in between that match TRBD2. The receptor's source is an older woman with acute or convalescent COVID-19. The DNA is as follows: TGTGCCAGCGGCCGGGGGGGAAACACCGGGGAGCTGTTTTTT. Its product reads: CASGRGGNTGELFF.